Described below is a single T cell receptor (beta chain) sequence and its context. These data belong to a study of blood T cell repertoires in COVID-19. Study-level background: The samples span acute and convalescent COVID-19 from the United States, Italy and Spain. Sources were T cells, B-cell-depleted T cells, or PBMCs; the material itself was cDNA or gDNA.

This CDR3 comprises 17 residues. The J segment lost 9 bases and the V segment lost 0 bases, leaving 9 bases of the junction unmatched. Germline CDR1 SGHRS, CDR2 YFSETQ. Clones were sequenced by immunoSEQ multiplex PCR, and TCRdb holds only the in-frame ones, with some missing. The table includes 50,000 to 60,000 clones, 83% detected once. The clonotype originates from a man aged 35-49 years with acute or convalescent COVID-19. V is TRBV5-1 and J is TRBJ2-1; 13 bases align to TRBD2. Material for sequencing was peripheral blood. CDR3 nucleotides: TGCGCCAGCAGCTTGGGGGGACTAGCGGGGATAAAGGGTGAGCAGTTCTTC. Its translation: CASSLGGLAGIKGEQFF.